This entry is about one T cell receptor (beta chain). Antigen specificity is unknown. This specimen belongs to a study of graft-versus-host responses after intestinal transplantation. In the study overall: All recipients were transplanted with multivisceral, liver-intestinal, or isolated intestinal grafts.

CDR1 and CDR2 (germline): SGHTA, FQGNSA. V was cut by 0 bases and J by 4 bases, with 6 bases left in between. CDR3 length: 13 residues. Profiled with immunoSEQ multiplex PCR; TCRdb holds only in-frame clones, not every one. Counted here are about 82,000 clones, 90% to 95% occurring once; the ten biggest clones make up roughly 0.1%. J is TRBJ1-1 and V is TRBV7-2; D gene unclear. The sequenced sample was unstimulated CD4+ T cells sorted from spleen or lymph node cells, obtained before intestinal transplant. The source of this sequence is a human donor who received an intestinal transplant. Here the CDR3 reads CASSLAAFTEAFF. CDR3 in DNA: TGTGCCAGCAGCTTAGCCGCGTTCACTGAAGCTTTCTTT.